This T cell receptor (beta chain) is from a study of cytotoxic CD8 clonotypes in ibrutinib-treated CLL. This clone was counted between two and nine times. The antigen is not known. This table comes from immunoSEQ multiplex PCR, and its TCRdb copy is limited to in-frame clones, with some not included. Of 250,000 to 350,000 clones listed, approximately 76% are singletons. V was pared by 7 bases and J by 0 bases, with 12 bases between. Germline CDR1 PRHDT, CDR2 FYEKMQ (reference sequence). This CDR3 region has 14 residues. Study observations and caveats: The public clonotypes identified were infrequent and showed contraction or stability on treatment.

This TCR was sampled from a human donor with chronic lymphocytic leukemia. The sequenced sample was PBMCs, obtained at disease progression, from a patient treated with ibrutinib. V usage is TRBV13 and J usage is TRBJ1-1; a weak D match, TRBD1 (5 bases). CDR3 sequence: CASTGTAMNTEAFF. DNA of the CDR3: TGTGCCAGCACGGGGACGGCTATGAACACTGAAGCTTTCTTT.